The 27 T cell receptor beta chains below come from one sample, sequenced in a study of T cell changes during pregnancy in multiple sclerosis. Profiling relied on immunoSEQ multiplex PCR, and the TCRdb table lists in-frame clones only, not all of them. The repertoire consists of fewer than 90,000 clones, with 80% to 95% occurring once and the leading ten covering approximately 0.99%. The material sequenced was peripheral blood, taken in the first trimester of pregnancy. Receptors originate from a female donor with multiple sclerosis, enrolled in a pregnancy study.

This clone was picked up a small number of times. In the same sample, other DNA sequences code for this CDR3. J is TRBJ1-1 and V is TRBV7-2; D possibly corresponds to TRBD1 (5 bases). The germline gives CDR1 SGHTA, CDR2 FQGNSA. The CDR3 is made up of 13 amino acids. V lost 2 bases and J lost 1, with 5 bases in between. As DNA, the CDR3 is TGTGCCAGCAGCTTACAGGGGAACACTGAAGCTTTCTTT. Translation: CASSLQGNTEAFF.

Details on this clone: Germline and junction disagree at one end, which may indicate a read error. The rearrangement joins TRBV6-5 to TRBJ1-1; maybe TRBD1 (5 bases). The CDR3 totals 11 residues. The germline V gene has CDR1 MNHEY and CDR2 SVGAGI. The DNA for the CDR3 is TGTGCCAGCATGTCTGAACGGCGCAGGGTCTTT. As protein: CASMSERRRVF.

The rearrangement uses TRBV2 and TRBJ2-2; 7 nucleotides match TRBD1. The junction had 7 bases not matched to a gene; V was cut back by 4 bases and J by 8 bases. This CDR3 comprises 14 residues. CDR1 is SNHLY and CDR2 is FYNNEI in the germline V gene. The CDR3: CASSADRARGELFF. The CDR3 nucleotides read TGTGCCAGCAGTGCCGACAGGGCTCGTGGGGAGCTGTTTTTT.

V is TRBV11-3 and J is TRBJ2-3, with D perhaps matching TRBD2 (7 bases). Germline V CDR1 and CDR2: SGHNT, YENEEA. The CDR3 runs 16 residues. Trimming took 4 bases from V and 1 from J, leaving 15 bases between them. CDR3 in DNA: TGTGCCAGCAGCTCAAGGGGGGGGCTTGGCACAGATACGCAGTATTTT. Encoded protein: CASSSRGGLGTDTQYF.

In this sample, this clone turned up a few times. The CDR3 loop is CASGLGLAQGRNEQFF. The CDR3 nucleotides read TGTGCTAGTGGTTTAGGACTAGCCCAGGGGAGGAATGAGCAGTTCTTC. The chain recombines TRBV12-5 with TRBJ2-1; 8 positions match TRBD2. The CDR3 has 16 amino acids. Unmatched junction bases numbered 11, after V lost 3 bases and J lost 7 bases. Germline CDR1 and CDR2: LGHNT and FRNRAP.

The chain uses TRBV2 and TRBJ2-7; 9 nucleotides agree with TRBD2. V was clipped by 4 bases and J by 3 bases; unmatched bases: 4. The germline V gene encodes CDR1 SNHLY and CDR2 FYNNEI. This CDR3 has 14 amino acids. CDR3 nucleotides: TGTGCCAGCAGTGTATATAGCGGGGGCTACGAGCAGTACTTC. Protein: CASSVYSGGYEQYF.

V gene TRBV11-3 combines with J gene TRBJ2-1, with TRBD2 as a possible D gene (7 bases). This CDR3 region has 18 residues. Germline CDR1 reads SGHNT; CDR2 reads YENEEA. V dropped 5 bases and J dropped 4 bases, with 24 bases sitting between them. The CDR3 bases are TGTGCCAGCAGCCCCGGGGGCGGGGGCTGGGGAATTTACAATGAGCAGTTCTTC. Residues: CASSPGGGGWGIYNEQFF. The full variable domain, completed using reference TRBV11-3 and TRBJ2-1, is EAGVVQSPRYKIIEKKQPVAFWCNPISGHNTLYWYLQNLGQGPELLIRYENEEAVDDSQLPKDRFSAERLKGVDSTLKIQPAELGDSAVYLCASSPGGGGWGIYNEQFFGPGTRLTVL.

The genes are TRBV7-6 and TRBJ2-5; unclear D gene. The V and J ends lost 5 bases and 3 bases respectively, with 10 bases between them. CDR1 is SGHVS and CDR2 is FNYEAQ in the germline V gene. This CDR3 has 13 amino acids. The CDR3 sequence: CASSPHQKETQYF. CDR3 DNA: TGTGCCAGCAGCCCGCACCAGAAAGAGACCCAGTACTTC.

This chain uses TRBV5-1 with TRBJ2-7, with D uncertain. V lost 4 bases and J 0 bases, leaving 14 bases between the germline ends. CDR1 SGHRS and CDR2 YFSETQ come from the germline V gene. The CDR3 loop spans 15 amino acids. CDR3 DNA sequence: TGCGCCAGCAGCCCCAGAAGTGGCAGCTCCTACGAGCAGTACTTC. This encodes CASSPRSGSSYEQYF.

The CDR3 loop is CASRRDSNYNEQFF. The CDR3 coding sequence is TGTGCCAGTAGACGGGACAGCAACTACAATGAGCAGTTCTTC. The gene calls are TRBV19 and TRBJ2-1, with TRBD1 matching 7 bases. CDR1 is LNHDA, CDR2 SQIVND, per germline (reference sequence). The V segment lost 6 bases and the J segment 3 bases; nucleotides outside the gene matches: 5. The CDR3 totals 14 residues.

The genes are TRBV7-2 and TRBJ2-1; 10 nucleotides line up with TRBD1. Germline V lookup: CDR1 SGHTA, CDR2 FQGNSA. Trimming removed 5 bases from V and 2 bases from J; junction bases left unmatched: 3. This CDR3 has 15 amino acids. CDR3 protein: CASSRDRGTYNEQFF. CDR3 nucleotide sequence: TGTGCCAGCAGCCGGGACAGGGGAACCTACAATGAGCAGTTCTTC.

The genes are TRBV10-3 and TRBJ2-3; 8 bases fit TRBD2. The CDR3 covers 15 residues. The V segment lost 5 bases and the J segment 6 bases; nucleotides outside the gene matches: 10. Germline-derived CDR1 and CDR2 are ENHRY and SYGVKD. This CDR3 is CAISSVAGPRDTQYF. The CDR3 DNA reads TGTGCCATCAGTTCTGTAGCGGGGCCGAGGGATACGCAGTATTTT.

J is TRBJ2-7 and V is TRBV12-5; TRBD1 agrees at 10 bases. Germline CDR1 LGHNT, CDR2 FRNRAP. CDR3 size: 13 residues. Germline trimming cut 3 bases from V and 6 bases from J; bases unmatched to any gene: 2. CDR3 sequence (DNA): TGTGCTAGTGGTTTTAGACAGGGGGCCGAGCAGTACTTC. Protein sequence: CASGFRQGAEQYF. Variable domain in full (rest from reference TRBV12-5 and TRBJ2-7): DARVTQTPRHKVTEMGQEVTMRCQPILGHNTVFWYRQTMMQGLELLAYFRNRAPLDDSGMPKDRFSAEMPDATLATLKIQPSEPRDSAVYFCASGFRQGAEQYFGPGTRLTVT.

The CDR3 region has the DNA TGTGCCAGCAGCTTAACCCGGGACAGGGGCAACAATGAGCAGTTCTTC. It translates to CASSLTRDRGNNEQFF. V usage is TRBV7-3 and J usage is TRBJ2-1, with TRBD1 matching over 10 bases. The CDR3 length is 16 residues. CDR1 and CDR2 from the germline V gene are SGHTA and FQGTGA. The trim removed 0 bases at V and 5 bases at J, leaving 4 bases unmatched. The variable domain in full, completed from reference TRBV7-3 and TRBJ2-1, reads GAGVSQTPSNKVTEKGKYVELRCDPISGHTALYWYRQSLGQGPEFLIYFQGTGAADDSGLPNDRFFAVRPEGSVSTLKIQRTERGDSAVYLCASSLTRDRGNNEQFFGPGTRLTVL.

This clone was seen just once. The chain has TRBV7-9 and TRBJ2-5, with TRBD2 as a possible D gene (6 bases). The CDR3 spans 13 residues. The V end lost 1 base, the J end lost 7 bases, and 10 bases lay between the germline ends. CDR1 SEHNR and CDR2 FQNEAQ come from the germline V gene (reference sequence). Here the CDR3 reads CASSLEGGGTQYF. Written as DNA, the CDR3 is TGTGCCAGCAGCTTAGAGGGAGGAGGGACCCAGTACTTC. Full variable domain (rest looked up from reference TRBV7-9 and TRBJ2-5): DTGVSQNPRHKITKRGQNVTFRCDPISEHNRLYWYRQTLGQGPEFLTYFQNEAQLEKSRLLSDRFSAERPKGSFSTLEIQRTEQGDSAMYLCASSLEGGGTQYFGPGTRLLVL.

As regards this clone: This sample includes further DNA sequences coding for the same CDR3. The chain is built from TRBV18 and TRBJ2-7, with 9 bases identical to TRBD1. This CDR3 region has 15 residues. In germline, CDR1 is KGHSH, CDR2 LQKENI. Germline trimming cut 6 bases from V and 0 bases from J; bases unmatched to any gene: 6. CDR3 sequence reads: CASSPTGGSSYEQYF. The DNA of the CDR3 is TGTGCCAGCTCCCCTACAGGGGGCTCCTCCTACGAGCAGTACTTC.

The chain carries TRBV7-2 and TRBJ1-2; TRBD1 agrees at 8 bases. The CDR3 sequence is 16 residues long. V lost 2 bases and J lost 0; bases outside the gene matches: 5. Germline-derived CDR1 and CDR2 are SGHTA and FQGNSA. CDR3 sequence: CASSLLRGRTNYGYTF. The CDR3, as DNA: TGTGCCAGCAGCTTACTCAGGGGGCGCACTAACTATGGCTACACCTTC.

The rearrangement links TRBV5-4 to TRBJ2-7, with 9 bases that match TRBD2. V trimming: 3 bases; J trimming: 1 base; junction bases outside the gene matches: 8. The CDR3 is 16 amino acids. Germline lookup yields CDR1 SGHNT and CDR2 YYREEE (reference sequence). The CDR3 DNA follows: TGTGCCAGCAGCTCCCCCCGGGCGGGAGGGTCCTACGAGCAGTACTTC. As protein: CASSSPRAGGSYEQYF.

CDR3 DNA: TGTGCCAGCAGCCCGACTAGCGGGATCTCCTACGAGCAGTACTTC. It codes for CASSPTSGISYEQYF. This sequence joins TRBV11-1 and TRBJ2-7, with 11 bases identical to TRBD2. Germline trimming cut 5 bases from V and 0 bases from J; bases unmatched to any gene: 3. The CDR3 runs to 15 residues. Germline-derived CDR1 and CDR2 are SGHAT and FQDESV (reference sequence).

The chain uses TRBV7-9 and TRBJ1-1, with 7 bases identical to TRBD1. Trimming at V came to 4 bases and at J to 5 bases, leaving 7 bases not matched to a gene. CDR1 is SEHNR, CDR2 FQNEAQ, per germline (reference sequence). This CDR3 contains 14 residues. The CDR3 DNA follows: TGTGCCAGCAGCTCGACAGGGATAGGGACTGAAGCTTTCTTT. Its protein product is CASSSTGIGTEAFF.

V and J are TRBV2 and TRBJ2-3, with a tentative D call TRBD1 (5 bases). The V and J ends lost 11 bases and 3 bases respectively, with 12 bases between them. This CDR3 comprises 12 residues. Per the germline V gene, CDR1 is SNHLY and CDR2 is FYNNEI. CDR3 amino acids: CAATQGTDTQYF. The DNA for the CDR3 is TGTGCCGCAACCCAGGGTACAGATACGCAGTATTTT.

The rearrangement uses TRBV6-5 and TRBJ1-2, with D perhaps matching TRBD1 (5 bases). The CDR3 consists of 15 residues. Deletions cut 6 bases from V and 1 base from J, with 15 bases between. CDR1 MNHEY and CDR2 SVGAGI come from the germline V gene. In nucleotides, the CDR3 is TGTGCCAGCAGGGGACTCGGGACGGGTAACTATGGCTACACCTTC. Residues: CASRGLGTGNYGYTF.

The chain is built from TRBV15 and TRBJ2-1; 8 bases fit TRBD2. The junction had 4 bases not matched to a gene; V was cut back by 4 bases and J by 2 bases. CDR1 is LNHNV and CDR2 is YYDKDF in the germline V gene (reference sequence). The CDR3 has 15 amino acids. DNA for the CDR3: TGTGCCACCAGCATCAGCGGGAGAGCCTACAATGAGCAGTTCTTC. It yields the protein CATSISGRAYNEQFF.

In DNA form, the CDR3 reads TGCGCCAGCAGCCCCAGGACAGGGATGGGGTACACCATATATTTT. Translation gives CASSPRTGMGYTIYF. The J gene is TRBJ1-3, the V gene TRBV5-1; 8 bases fit TRBD1. The CDR3 has 15 residues. The V gene end was trimmed by 4 bases and the J gene end by 8 bases; junction bases not matched to a gene: 11. Per the germline V gene, CDR1 is SGHRS and CDR2 is YFSETQ.

The chain links TRBV19 to TRBJ1-1, with 10 bases aligning to TRBD1. Germline trimming cut 0 bases from V and 4 bases from J; bases unmatched to any gene: 5. There are 16 residues in the CDR3. Germline V gene sequence: CDR1 LNHDA, CDR2 SQIVND (reference sequence). CDR3 DNA: TGTGCCAGTAGTATAGATGGGACAGGGGCTGGCACTGAAGCTTTCTTT. Its protein is CASSIDGTGAGTEAFF.

The chain links TRBV18 to TRBJ2-2; D gene uncertain. The CDR3 loop spans 13 amino acids. Looked up from germline, CDR1 is KGHSH and CDR2 is LQKENI. V was clipped by 3 bases and J by 6 bases, with 8 bases between them. The CDR3 here is CASSPLSAGELFF. The CDR3 DNA follows: TGTGCCAGCTCACCTTTGTCTGCCGGGGAGCTGTTTTTT. Together with reference TRBV18 and TRBJ2-2, the CDR3 gives the full variable domain: NAGVMQNPRHLVRRRGQEARLRCSPMKGHSHVYWYRQLPEEGLKFMVYLQKENIIDESGMPKERFSAEFPKEGPSILRIQQVVRGDSAAYFCASSPLSAGELFFGEGSRLTVL.

This clone was recorded once. J is TRBJ2-3 and V is TRBV19; weak D call: TRBD2 (6 bases). V lost 8 bases and J 5 bases, leaving 14 bases between the germline ends. The CDR3 runs to 13 residues. Germline CDR1 is LNHDA and CDR2 is SQIVND (reference sequence). Here the CDR3 DNA reads TGTGCCAGTGAAAGGGGAGCGGGAGATACGCAGTATTTT. It translates to CASERGAGDTQYF.